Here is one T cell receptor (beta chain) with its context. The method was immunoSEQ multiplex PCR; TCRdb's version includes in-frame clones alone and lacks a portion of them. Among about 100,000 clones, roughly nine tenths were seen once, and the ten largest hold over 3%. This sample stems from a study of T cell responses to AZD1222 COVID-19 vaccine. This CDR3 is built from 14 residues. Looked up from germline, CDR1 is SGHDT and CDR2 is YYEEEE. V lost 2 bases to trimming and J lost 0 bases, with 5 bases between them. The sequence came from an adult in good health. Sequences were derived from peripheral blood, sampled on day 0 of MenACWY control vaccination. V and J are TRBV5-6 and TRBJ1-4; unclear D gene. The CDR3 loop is CASSFLSTNEKLFF. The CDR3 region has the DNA TGTGCCAGCAGCTTCCTTTCAACTAATGAAAAACTGTTTTTT.